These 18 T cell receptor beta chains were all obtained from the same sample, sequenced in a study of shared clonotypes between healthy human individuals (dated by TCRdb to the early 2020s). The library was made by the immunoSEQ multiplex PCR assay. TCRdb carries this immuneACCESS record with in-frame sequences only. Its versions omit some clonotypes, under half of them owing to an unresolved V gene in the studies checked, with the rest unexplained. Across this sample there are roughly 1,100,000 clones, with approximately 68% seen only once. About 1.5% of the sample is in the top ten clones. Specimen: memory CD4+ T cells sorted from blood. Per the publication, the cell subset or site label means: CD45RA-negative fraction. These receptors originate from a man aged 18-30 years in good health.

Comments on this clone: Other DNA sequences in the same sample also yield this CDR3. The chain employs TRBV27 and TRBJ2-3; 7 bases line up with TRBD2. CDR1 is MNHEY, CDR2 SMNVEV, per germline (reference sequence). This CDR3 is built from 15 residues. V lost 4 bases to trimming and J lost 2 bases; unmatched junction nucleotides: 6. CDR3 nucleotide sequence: TGTGCCAGCAGTTCGGTCGGGGGGTCCACAGATACGCAGTATTTT. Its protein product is CASSSVGGSTDTQYF.

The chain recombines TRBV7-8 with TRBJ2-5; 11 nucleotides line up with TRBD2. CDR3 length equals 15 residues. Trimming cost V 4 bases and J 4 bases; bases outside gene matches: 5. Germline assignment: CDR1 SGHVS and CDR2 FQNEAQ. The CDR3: CASSSTGLAGETQYF. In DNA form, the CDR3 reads TGTGCCAGCAGCTCAACAGGACTAGCGGGAGAGACCCAGTACTTC.

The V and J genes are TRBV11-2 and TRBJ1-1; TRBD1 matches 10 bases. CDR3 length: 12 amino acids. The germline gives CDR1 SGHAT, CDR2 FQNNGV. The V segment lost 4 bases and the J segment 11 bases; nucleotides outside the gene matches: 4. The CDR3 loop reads CASSWDRGGAFF. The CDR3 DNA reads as TGTGCCAGCAGCTGGGACAGGGGAGGCGCTTTCTTT.

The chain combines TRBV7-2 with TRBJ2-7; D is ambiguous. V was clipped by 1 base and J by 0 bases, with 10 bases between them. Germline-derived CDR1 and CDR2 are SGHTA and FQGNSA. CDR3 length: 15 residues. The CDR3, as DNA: TGTGCCAGCAGCTTAGGGCCACTCAGCTCCTACGAGCAGTACTTC. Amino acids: CASSLGPLSSYEQYF.

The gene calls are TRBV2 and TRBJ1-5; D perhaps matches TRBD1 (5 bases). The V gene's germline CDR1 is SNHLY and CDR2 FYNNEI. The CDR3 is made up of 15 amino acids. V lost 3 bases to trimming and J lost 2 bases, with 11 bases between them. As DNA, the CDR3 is TGTGCCAGCAGTGATGGGGGTAACGGCAATCAGCCCCAGCATTTT. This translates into CASSDGGNGNQPQHF. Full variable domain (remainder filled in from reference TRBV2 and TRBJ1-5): EPEVTQTPSHQVTQMGQEVILRCVPISNHLYFYWYRQILGQKVEFLVSFYNNEISEKSEIFDDQFSVERPDGSNFTLKIRSTKLEDSAMYFCASSDGGNGNQPQHFGDGTRLSIL.

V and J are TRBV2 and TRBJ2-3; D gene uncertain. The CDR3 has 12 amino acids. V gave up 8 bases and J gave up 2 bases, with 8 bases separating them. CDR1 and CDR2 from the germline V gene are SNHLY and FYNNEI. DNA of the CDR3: TGTGCCAGCCAGAGAGCCACAGATACGCAGTATTTT. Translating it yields CASQRATDTQYF.

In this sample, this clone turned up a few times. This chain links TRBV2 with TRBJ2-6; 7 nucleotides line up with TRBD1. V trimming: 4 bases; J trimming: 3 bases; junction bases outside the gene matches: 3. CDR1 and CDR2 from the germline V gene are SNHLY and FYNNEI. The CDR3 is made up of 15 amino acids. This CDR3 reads CASSAGTVGANVLTF. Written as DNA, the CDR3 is TGTGCCAGCAGTGCTGGGACAGTTGGGGCCAACGTCCTGACTTTC.

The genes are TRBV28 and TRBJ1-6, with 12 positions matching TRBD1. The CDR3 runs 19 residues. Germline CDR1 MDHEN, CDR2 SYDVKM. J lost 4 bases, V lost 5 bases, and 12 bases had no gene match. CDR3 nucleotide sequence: TGTGCCAGCAGTGACCTGGGACAGGGGGCGGTAGTTTATAATTCACCCCTCCACTTT. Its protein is CASSDLGQGAVVYNSPLHF.

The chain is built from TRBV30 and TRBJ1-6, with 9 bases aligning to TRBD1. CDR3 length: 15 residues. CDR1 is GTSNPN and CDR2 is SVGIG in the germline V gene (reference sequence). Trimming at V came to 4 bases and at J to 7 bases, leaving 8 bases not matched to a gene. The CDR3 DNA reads TGTGCCTGGATTGAGACCGGGACAGGGAATTCACCCCTCCACTTT. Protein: CAWIETGTGNSPLHF.

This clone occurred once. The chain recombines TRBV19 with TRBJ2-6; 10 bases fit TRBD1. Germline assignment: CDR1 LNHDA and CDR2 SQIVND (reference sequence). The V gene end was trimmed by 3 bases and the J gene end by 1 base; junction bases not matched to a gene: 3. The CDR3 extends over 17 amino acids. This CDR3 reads CASSIGTGVSGANVLTF. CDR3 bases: TGTGCCAGTAGTATTGGGACAGGGGTATCTGGGGCCAACGTCCTGACTTTC.

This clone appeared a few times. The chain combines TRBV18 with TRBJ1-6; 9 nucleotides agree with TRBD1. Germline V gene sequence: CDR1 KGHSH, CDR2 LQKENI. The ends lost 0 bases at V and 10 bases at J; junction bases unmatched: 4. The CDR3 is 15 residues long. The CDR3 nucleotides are TGTGCCAGCTCACCACCGGGACAGGGAAAGTCACCCCTCCACTTT. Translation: CASSPPGQGKSPLHF.

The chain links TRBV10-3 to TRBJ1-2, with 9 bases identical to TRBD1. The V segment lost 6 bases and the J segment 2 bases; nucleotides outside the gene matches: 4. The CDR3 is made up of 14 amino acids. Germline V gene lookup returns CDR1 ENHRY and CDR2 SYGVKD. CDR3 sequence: CAIRQGAGNYGYTF. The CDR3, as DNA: TGTGCCATCAGACAGGGGGCGGGCAACTATGGCTACACCTTC.

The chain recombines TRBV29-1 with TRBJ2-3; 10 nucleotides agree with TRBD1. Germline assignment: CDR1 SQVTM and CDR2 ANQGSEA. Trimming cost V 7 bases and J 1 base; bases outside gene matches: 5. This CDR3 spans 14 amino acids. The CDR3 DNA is TGCAGCGCGACAGGGACAGGGGGCACAGATACGCAGTATTTT. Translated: CSATGTGGTDTQYF.

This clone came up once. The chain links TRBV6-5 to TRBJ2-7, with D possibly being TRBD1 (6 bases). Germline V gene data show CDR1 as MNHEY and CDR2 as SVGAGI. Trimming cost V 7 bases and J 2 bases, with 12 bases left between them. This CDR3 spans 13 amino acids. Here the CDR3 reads CASMQDSPYEQYF. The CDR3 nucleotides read TGTGCCAGCATGCAGGACAGTCCCTACGAGCAGTACTTC.

The DNA of the CDR3 is TGTGCCAGCAGCTTAAGTAGCTTGGCAACTTTCTTT. Translating gives CASSLSSLATFF. The chain has TRBV7-9 and TRBJ1-1; unclear D gene. Deletions cut 2 bases from V and 12 bases from J, with 13 bases between. The CDR3 spans 12 residues. Germline CDR1 and CDR2: SEHNR and FQNEAQ (reference sequence).

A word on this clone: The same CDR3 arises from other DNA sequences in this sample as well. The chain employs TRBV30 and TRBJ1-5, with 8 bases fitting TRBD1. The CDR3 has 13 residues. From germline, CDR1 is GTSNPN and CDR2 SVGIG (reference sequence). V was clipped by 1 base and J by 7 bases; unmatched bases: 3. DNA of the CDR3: TGTGCCTGGAGTGAACAGGGGGGCCAGCCCCAGCATTTT. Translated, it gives CAWSEQGGQPQHF.

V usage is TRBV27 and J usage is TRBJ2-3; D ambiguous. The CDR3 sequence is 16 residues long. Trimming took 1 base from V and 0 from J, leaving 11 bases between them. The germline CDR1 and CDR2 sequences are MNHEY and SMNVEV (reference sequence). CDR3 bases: TGTGCCAGCAGTTTATTCTTCGTGGGGAGCACAGATACGCAGTATTTT. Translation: CASSLFFVGSTDTQYF.

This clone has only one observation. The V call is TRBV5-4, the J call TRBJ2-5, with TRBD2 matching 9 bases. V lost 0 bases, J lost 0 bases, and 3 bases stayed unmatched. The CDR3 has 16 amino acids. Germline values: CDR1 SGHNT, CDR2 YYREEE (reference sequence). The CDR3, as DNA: TGTGCCAGCAGCTTGGTTTTAGCGGGGGACCAAGAGACCCAGTACTTC. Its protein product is CASSLVLAGDQETQYF. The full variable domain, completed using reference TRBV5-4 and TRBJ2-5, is ETGVTQSPTHLIKTRGQQVTLRCSSQSGHNTVSWYQQALGQGPQFIFQYYREEENGRGNFPPRFSGLQFPNYSSELNVNALELDDSALYLCASSLVLAGDQETQYFGPGTRLLVL.